Reported below is one TCR beta chain. The data stem from a study of control samples from healthy donors and cancer patients. Using immunoSEQ multiplex PCR, the repertoire was profiled, and TCRdb retains in-frame clones only, with some absent. The table records approximately 100,000 clones, roughly 82% of them present only once. The sequence derives from a man aged 55 to 70 in good health. Sequencing was done on a sample of blood.

CDR3 region: CASSFTGGTATEAFF. Here the CDR3 DNA reads TGTGCCAGTAGTTTTACGGGCGGGACGGCCACTGAAGCTTTCTTT. The gene calls are TRBV19 and TRBJ1-1; possible D gene TRBD1, 5 bases. V lost 5 bases, J lost 4 bases, and 17 bases lay in between. The CDR3 is 15 amino acids. Germline V CDR1 and CDR2: LNHDA, SQIVND (reference sequence). The entire variable domain, with the rest obtained from reference TRBV19 and TRBJ1-1, is as follows: DGGITQSPKYLFRKEGQNVTLSCEQNLNHDAMYWYRQDPGQGLRLIYYSQIVNDFQKGDIAEGYSVSREKKESFPLTVTSAQKNPTAFYLCASSFTGGTATEAFFGQGTRLTVV.